This T cell receptor (beta chain) was observed in a study of persistence of HIV-infected CD4 T cells. At the level of the study: The sample holds CD4+ T cells responsive to CMV or HIV-1 Gag.

The stimulus was an HIV-1 Gag 15-mer peptide pool, 0.85 to 1 ug/peptide/mL. Memory cells lacking CD40L and CD69 with high CD45RO were sorted. Points on this clone: Its antigen is not known.

The libraries were made with immunoSEQ version 4 in survey mode. Clones were sequenced by immunoSEQ multiplex PCR, and TCRdb holds only the in-frame ones, with some missing. The sample shows 50,000 to 65,000 clones, less than 85% of them seen only once. The germline CDR1 and CDR2 sequences are MNHEY and SVGAGI. V gave up 6 bases and J gave up 4 bases; unmatched junction bases: 5. The CDR3 is 14 residues long. The chain uses TRBV6-5 and TRBJ1-4, with 7 bases lining up with TRBD1. The sequence came from an adult man with HIV who was CMV-seropositive. Source: CD4+ T cells sorted from PBMCs after roughly 18-hour stimulation, taken from a patient who received antiretroviral therapy. This CDR3 is CASRPGQVNEKLFF. The CDR3 bases are TGTGCCAGCAGGCCTGGACAGGTTAATGAAAAACTGTTTTTT.